Shown below are 27 T cell receptor beta chains from a single sample sequenced in a study of glioma-infiltrating T cells after dendritic cell vaccination. Sequenced by immunoSEQ multiplex PCR; TCRdb stores in-frame clones only, minus some. The sample has approximately 82,000 clones, roughly 90% seen once; the top ten hold more than 3%. The sequences come from blood, collected before dendritic cell vaccination. The receptors come from a human donor with glioblastoma.

The chain has TRBV2 and TRBJ1-6; the match to TRBD1 covers 8 bases. This CDR3 is 17 amino acids long. The junction had 5 bases not matched to a gene; V was cut back by 4 bases and J by 0 bases. Germline loops: CDR1 SNHLY, CDR2 FYNNEI. CDR3 amino acids: CASSGGTGASYNSPLHF. DNA of the CDR3: TGTGCCAGCAGTGGGGGGACAGGCGCCTCCTATAATTCACCCCTCCACTTT.

This clone has a single count. The chain joins TRBV5-1 to TRBJ2-1, with D possibly TRBD1 on 6 matching bases. The length of the CDR3 is 13 residues. The V end lost 0 bases, the J end lost 6 bases, and 7 bases lay between the germline ends. The germline V gene encodes CDR1 SGHRS and CDR2 YFSETQ. CDR3 bases: TGCGCCAGCAGCTTGGAAGGGGGCAATGAGCAGTTCTTC. Translated, it gives CASSLEGGNEQFF.

This rearrangement joins TRBV19 to TRBJ1-5; tentatively, D is TRBD1 (6 bases). The CDR3 extends over 14 amino acids. Germline values: CDR1 LNHDA, CDR2 SQIVND (reference sequence). V lost 3 bases to trimming and J lost 4 bases, with 10 bases between them. The chain's CDR3 is CASSIGTLNQPQHF. The CDR3 region has the DNA TGTGCCAGTAGTATCGGGACACTGAATCAGCCCCAGCATTTT. The full variable domain, with the rest looked up from reference TRBV19 and TRBJ1-5, is DGGITQSPKYLFRKEGQNVTLSCEQNLNHDAMYWYRQDPGQGLRLIYYSQIVNDFQKGDIAEGYSVSREKKESFPLTVTSAQKNPTAFYLCASSIGTLNQPQHFGDGTRLSIL.

The V call is TRBV27, the J call TRBJ2-3; 8 nucleotides agree with TRBD2. Trimming at V came to 2 bases and at J to 5 bases, leaving 0 bases not matched to a gene. This CDR3 has 13 amino acids. Germline V gene data show CDR1 as MNHEY and CDR2 as SMNVEV (reference sequence). CDR3: CASSLLAGDTQYF. CDR3 bases: TGTGCCAGCAGTTTACTAGCGGGAGATACGCAGTATTTT.

The chain has TRBV5-1 and TRBJ1-1, with D hard to call. CDR3 size: 15 residues. V dropped 2 bases and J dropped 0 bases, with 11 bases sitting between them. CDR1 is SGHRS, CDR2 YFSETQ, per germline. CDR3 nucleotides: TGCGCCAGCAGCTTTGAGCGGCAGTTGAACACTGAAGCTTTCTTT. This codes for CASSFERQLNTEAFF. The complete variable domain, with remaining parts taken from reference TRBV5-1 and TRBJ1-1, reads KAGVTQTPRYLIKTRGQQVTLSCSPISGHRSVSWYQQTPGQGLQFLFEYFSETQRNKGNFPGRFSGRQFSNSRSEMNVSTLELGDSALYLCASSFERQLNTEAFFGQGTRLTVV.

The V and J genes are TRBV6-1 and TRBJ2-1; a possible D gene is TRBD1 (6 bases). V was clipped by 7 bases and J by 2 bases, with 9 bases between them. Germline V gene lookup returns CDR1 MNHNS and CDR2 SASEGT. The CDR3 is 13 amino acids. The CDR3 region is CASKQGPYNEQFF. CDR3 DNA: TGTGCCAGCAAACAGGGACCCTACAATGAGCAGTTCTTC.

The chain is built from TRBV10-2 and TRBJ2-3, with D possibly matching TRBD2 (5 bases). The CDR3 totals 15 residues. V gave up 6 bases and J gave up 2 bases, with 15 bases separating them. The germline CDR1 and CDR2 sequences are WSHSY and SAAADI. CDR3 DNA sequence: TGCGCCAGCAGCATCTCTAGCAGCCACACAGATACGCAGTATTTT. This translates into CASSISSSHTDTQYF.

This clone was observed once. V gene TRBV7-2 combines with J gene TRBJ2-1; TRBD2 aligns across 7 bases. The germline CDR1 and CDR2 sequences are SGHTA and FQGNSA. The CDR3 length is 16 residues. V lost 0 bases and J lost 4; bases outside the gene matches: 6. The CDR3 DNA reads as TGTGCCAGCAGCTTAGCCAGGGAGGGGAATTACAATGAGCAGTTCTTC. Protein product: CASSLAREGNYNEQFF.

J is TRBJ1-1 and V is TRBV5-1; the match to TRBD1 covers 10 bases. Germline CDR1 and CDR2: SGHRS and YFSETQ. The V and J ends lost 4 bases and 3 bases, in that order; junction bases with no gene match: 12. The CDR3 runs to 17 residues. This CDR3 is CASSTGQGFSMYTEAFF. The CDR3 DNA follows: TGCGCCAGCAGCACGGGACAGGGGTTCAGTATGTACACTGAAGCTTTCTTT.

The chain couples TRBV2 to TRBJ2-3, with TRBD1 identical over 9 bases. Germline CDR1 is SNHLY and CDR2 is FYNNEI. This CDR3 is 14 amino acids long. Trimming at V came to 6 bases and at J to 5 bases, leaving 6 bases not matched to a gene. The CDR3 coding sequence is TGTGCCAGCAGGGAGGGACAGGGAATAGATACGCAGTATTTT. It yields the protein CASREGQGIDTQYF.

This chain uses TRBV30 with TRBJ1-2, with D hard to call. The V gene's germline CDR1 is GTSNPN and CDR2 SVGIG (reference sequence). The CDR3 is made up of 13 amino acids. The V end lost 2 bases, the J end lost 8 bases, and 15 bases lay between the germline ends. CDR3 loop: CAWSKSGFNGYTF. The DNA for the CDR3 is TGTGCCTGGAGTAAGTCAGGTTTTAACGGCTACACCTTC.

The rearrangement links TRBV25-1 to TRBJ1-1; TRBD1 agrees at 7 bases. V lost 5 bases and J lost 5; bases outside the gene matches: 8. There are 14 residues in the CDR3. The germline V gene has CDR1 MGHDK and CDR2 SYGVNS. CDR3 DNA sequence: TGTGCCAGCAGTAGCCAGACAGGGAGGACTGAAGCTTTCTTT. Translating it yields CASSSQTGRTEAFF.

The chain is built from TRBV6-5 and TRBJ1-3; 10 nucleotides line up with TRBD1. CDR1 and CDR2 (germline): MNHEY, SVGAGI. V lost 9 bases and J lost 0; bases outside the gene matches: 5. This CDR3 spans 15 amino acids. CDR3 in amino acids: CASRQGAHSGNTIYF. The DNA for the CDR3 is TGTGCCAGTAGACAGGGGGCCCACTCTGGAAACACCATATATTTT.

This chain uses TRBV25-1 with TRBJ1-2; D is uncertain. Trimming took off 6 bases at V and 8 bases at J, with 16 bases between the two ends. Germline CDR1 and CDR2: MGHDK and SYGVNS. This CDR3 region has 13 residues. The CDR3 is CASSQLAGFGYTF. In nucleotides, the CDR3 is TGTGCCAGCAGCCAACTCGCGGGTTTCGGCTACACCTTC.

The rearrangement links TRBV11-3 to TRBJ2-5, with 10 nucleotides matching TRBD1. The J segment lost 0 bases and the V segment lost 2 bases, leaving 3 bases of the junction unmatched. This CDR3 has 16 amino acids. Per the germline V gene, CDR1 is SGHNT and CDR2 is YENEEA. For the CDR3, the DNA is TGTGCCAGCAGCTTATGGGGGACAGGGGACCAAGAGACCCAGTACTTC. Its translation is CASSLWGTGDQETQYF.

The chain's CDR3 is CASSVTVDSPLHF. The CDR3 DNA reads as TGCGCCAGCAGCGTGACAGTCGACTCACCCCTCCACTTT. This chain uses TRBV5-1 with TRBJ1-6, with D perhaps matching TRBD1 (5 bases). Germline CDR1 SGHRS, CDR2 YFSETQ. CDR3 size: 13 residues. V was shortened by 4 bases and J by 10 bases, with 12 bases between the two germline ends.

This sequence joins TRBV2 and TRBJ2-1; the D gene is possibly TRBD1 (5 bases). V was shortened by 5 bases and J by 6 bases, with 20 bases between the two germline ends. Germline loops: CDR1 SNHLY, CDR2 FYNNEI. The CDR3 is 16 amino acids. The CDR3 region is CASSPLGVQSANEQFF. The CDR3 DNA reads as TGTGCCAGCAGTCCCTTAGGGGTACAATCGGCCAATGAGCAGTTCTTC. The full variable domain, its missing parts supplied by reference TRBV2 and TRBJ2-1, is EPEVTQTPSHQVTQMGQEVILRCVPISNHLYFYWYRQILGQKVEFLVSFYNNEISEKSEIFDDQFSVERPDGSNFTLKIRSTKLEDSAMYFCASSPLGVQSANEQFFGPGTRLTVL.

The CDR3 region is CASSYLPPGLAGESYEQYF. CDR3 nucleotide sequence: TGTGCCAGCAGTTACCTACCCCCGGGACTAGCGGGAGAAAGCTACGAGCAGTACTTC. V gene TRBV7-6 combines with J gene TRBJ2-7, with 14 positions matching TRBD2. The germline V gene has CDR1 SGHVS and CDR2 FNYEAQ. V shed 6 bases, J shed 3 bases, and the junction held 16 bases outside the gene matches. The CDR3 runs 19 residues.

This chain joins TRBV7-9 and TRBJ1-1; D possibly corresponds to TRBD1 (6 bases). The CDR3 loop spans 14 amino acids. The V end was cut by 8 bases, the J end by 0 bases, with 13 bases between. Germline V gives CDR1 SEHNR, CDR2 FQNEAQ (reference sequence). Here the CDR3 reads CASGAGQMNTEAFF. DNA of the CDR3: TGTGCCAGCGGAGCGGGACAAATGAACACTGAAGCTTTCTTT.

The J gene is TRBJ1-1, the V gene TRBV25-1, with D possibly TRBD1 on 6 matching bases. The CDR3 contains 14 residues. The germline CDR1 and CDR2 sequences are MGHDK and SYGVNS. Trimming pared 1 base from V and 3 bases from J, leaving 9 bases between. The CDR3 region is CASSESWGHTEAFF. The CDR3 bases are TGTGCCAGCAGTGAATCCTGGGGGCACACTGAAGCTTTCTTT.

The rearrangement uses TRBV5-1 and TRBJ2-1; TRBD2 matches at 10 bases. Unmatched junction bases numbered 15, after V lost 4 bases and J lost 8 bases. The CDR3 extends over 17 amino acids. In germline, CDR1 is SGHRS, CDR2 YFSETQ. The CDR3 here is CASSTGASGRAQDEQFF. The CDR3 DNA is TGCGCCAGCAGCACCGGGGCCAGCGGGAGGGCCCAGGATGAGCAGTTCTTC.

This sequence joins TRBV10-3 and TRBJ2-7; 7 bases are shared with TRBD1. Germline CDR1 reads ENHRY; CDR2 reads SYGVKD. J was trimmed by 0 bases and V by 6 bases; bases with no gene match: 5. The CDR3 length is 14 residues. CDR3 DNA: TGTGCCATCAGGACAGGACAGGCCTCCTACGAGCAGTACTTC. This encodes CAIRTGQASYEQYF.

This sequence joins TRBV2 and TRBJ2-5; 7 bases are shared with TRBD1. The germline gives CDR1 SNHLY, CDR2 FYNNEI. The CDR3 sequence is 13 residues long. With V trimmed by 6 bases and J by 3 bases, 4 bases remained unmatched. Written as DNA, the CDR3 is TGTGCCAGCAGGGTGGGACAGAAAGAGACCCAGTACTTC. Translation gives CASRVGQKETQYF.

V and J are TRBV21-1 and TRBJ1-3; whether TRBD1, the table's D call, matches the DNA was not checked. TRBV21-1 is labeled a pseudogene. The CDR3 covers 16 residues. CDR3 coding DNA: TGTGCCAGCATCGTTCAGACAGGGGGCTCTGGAAACACCATATATTTT. It yields the protein CASIVQTGGSGNTIYF.

The chain couples TRBV9 to TRBJ2-5, with TRBD1 identical over 12 bases. Germline loops: CDR1 SGDLS, CDR2 YYNGEE. The CDR3 loop spans 16 amino acids. The junction had 7 bases not matched to a gene; V was cut back by 2 bases and J by 5 bases. The chain's CDR3 is CASSVTGTGGWETQYF. CDR3 coding DNA: TGTGCCAGCAGCGTCACCGGGACAGGGGGCTGGGAGACCCAGTACTTC.

This clone was observed a few times. This chain connects TRBV11-2 to TRBJ1-2; 7 nucleotides match TRBD1. This CDR3 has 17 residues. V was clipped by 2 bases and J by 3 bases; unmatched bases: 12. Germline loops: CDR1 SGHAT, CDR2 FQNNGV. CDR3 protein: CASSLPFGRGQHYGYTF. CDR3 nucleotide sequence: TGTGCCAGCAGCTTACCCTTCGGGAGGGGGCAGCACTATGGCTACACCTTC.

This chain joins TRBV2 and TRBJ2-5; D gene unclear. The DNA end is more similar to TRBJ2-7, so the J call may be wrong. Germline lookup yields CDR1 SNHLY and CDR2 FYNNEI. The CDR3 has 12 amino acids. CDR3: CASTMLTYEQYF. The CDR3 DNA follows: TGTGCCAGCACCATGTTAACCTACGAGCAGTACTTC.